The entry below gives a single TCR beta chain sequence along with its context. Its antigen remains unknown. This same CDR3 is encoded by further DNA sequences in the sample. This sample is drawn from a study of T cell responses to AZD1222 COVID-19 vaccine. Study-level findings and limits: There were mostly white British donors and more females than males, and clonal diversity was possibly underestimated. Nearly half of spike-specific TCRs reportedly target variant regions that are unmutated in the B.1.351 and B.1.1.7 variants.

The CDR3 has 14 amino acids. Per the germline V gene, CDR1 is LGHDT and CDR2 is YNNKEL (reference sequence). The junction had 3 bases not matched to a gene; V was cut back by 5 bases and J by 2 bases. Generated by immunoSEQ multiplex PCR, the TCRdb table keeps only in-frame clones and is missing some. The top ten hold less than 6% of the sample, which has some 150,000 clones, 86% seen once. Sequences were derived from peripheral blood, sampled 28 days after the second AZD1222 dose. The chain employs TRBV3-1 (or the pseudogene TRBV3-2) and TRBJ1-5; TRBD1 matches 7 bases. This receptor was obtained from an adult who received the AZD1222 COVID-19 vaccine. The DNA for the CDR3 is TGTGCCAGCAGCGACACAGGGGGCAATCAGCCCCAGCATTTT. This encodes CASSDTGGNQPQHF.